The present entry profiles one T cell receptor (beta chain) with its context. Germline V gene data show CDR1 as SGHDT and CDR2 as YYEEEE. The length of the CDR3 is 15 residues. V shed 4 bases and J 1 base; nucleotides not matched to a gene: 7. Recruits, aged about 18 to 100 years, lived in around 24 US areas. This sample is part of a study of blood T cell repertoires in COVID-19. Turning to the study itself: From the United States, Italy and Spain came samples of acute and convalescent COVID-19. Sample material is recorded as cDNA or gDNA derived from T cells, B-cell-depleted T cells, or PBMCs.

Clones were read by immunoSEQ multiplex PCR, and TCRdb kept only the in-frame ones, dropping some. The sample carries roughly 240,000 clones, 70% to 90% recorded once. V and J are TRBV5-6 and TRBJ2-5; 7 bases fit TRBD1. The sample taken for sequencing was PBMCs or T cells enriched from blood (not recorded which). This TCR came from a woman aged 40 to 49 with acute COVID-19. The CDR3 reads CASSPDRLAQETQYF. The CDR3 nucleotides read TGTGCCAGCAGCCCGGACAGGCTGGCCCAAGAGACCCAGTACTTC.